This T cell receptor beta chain was sequenced in a study of CD8+ T cells in alopecia areata. The CDR3 has 14 residues. Trimming left V 5 bases short and J 4 bases short, with 13 bases between. The V gene's germline CDR1 is MDHEN and CDR2 SYDVKM. Sequencing templates came from extracted RNA that was reverse transcribed into cDNA. TCRdb's table, derived via immunoSEQ multiplex PCR, lists solely in-frame clones and lacks some. The sample consists of about 190,000 clones, roughly 64% of them appearing once. The study, taken as a whole, reports: TCR sharing was clearer in mice than between patients, perhaps partly owing to patient HLA diversity.

In regard to this clone: Its target is not known.

Treatment indicated: oral pan-JAK inhibitor, 5-10 mg twice daily. Peripheral blood and lesional scalp punch biopsies were taken from alopecia areata patients. This TCR was recovered from a human donor with alopecia areata. The chain is built from TRBV28 and TRBJ2-3; D not certain. Sequenced here: CD8+ T cells sorted from blood, sampled at week 24, from a patient treated with tofacitinib. The chain's CDR3 is CASSPDGWADTQYF. In DNA, the CDR3 is TGTGCCAGCAGTCCGGACGGGTGGGCAGATACGCAGTATTTT.